This T cell receptor (beta chain) was identified in a study of technical replicates of blood from four donors. With 3 bases clipped from V and 7 bases from J, the junction kept 7 bases outside the gene matches. Per germline, CDR1 SEHNR and CDR2 FQNEAQ (reference sequence). There are 15 residues in the CDR3. The protocol was immunoSEQ multiplex PCR, while the TCRdb copy is restricted to in-frame clones and leaves out a portion. The table records tens of thousands of clones, roughly 94% of them present only once. This chain joins TRBV7-9 and TRBJ2-1; 9 nucleotides match TRBD2. Sequencing was done on a sample of PBMCs. The sequence derives from a human donor in good health. Some clones in this sample may be carry-over from other donors' samples. CDR3 nucleotide sequence: TGTGCCAGCAGCTTGTGGCGGGGGGGCCAAAATGAGCAGTTCTTC. Translated, it gives CASSLWRGGQNEQFF.